This entry describes one T cell receptor (beta chain). The sample originates from a study of blood T cells in healthy people across ages. A J-beta primer mix and a sample-barcoded 5' primer were used in a second PCR of about 7 to 12 cycles. MiXCR, applied by TCRdb to the 5' RACE reads, yields one record per CDR3 protein. The sample carries about 1.6 million distinct CDR3 sequences, 30% to 35% recorded once. The CDR3 runs 14 residues. Germline V gene data show CDR1 as SGHTA and CDR2 as FQGNSA. Trimming shortened V by 5 bases and J by 4 bases, and 12 bases separated the two germline ends. Researchers report isolating at least 6 million PBMCs per sample. Extracted total RNA amounted to at least 6 micrograms for each sample.

V usage is TRBV7-2 and J usage is TRBJ2-1, with D perhaps TRBD1 or TRBD2 (5 bases each). The receptor's source is a woman in her 30s in good health. Sequencing was done on a sample of blood. CDR3 in amino acids: CASSLLGVYNEQFF. The DNA for the CDR3 is TGTGCCAGCAGCCTACTAGGGGTTTACAATGAGCAGTTCTTC.